This T cell receptor beta chain appears in the sequencing data of a study of cytomegalovirus exposure and HLA in healthy donors. Regarding the study as a whole: It was in a later analysis that TCR association rates were seen to vary by HLA locus, highest for DRB1 and lowest for HLA-C.

Turning to this clone: The antigen is unknown.

Researchers ran the PCR with 60 Vbeta and 13 Jbeta primers. Using immunoSEQ multiplex PCR, the repertoire was profiled, and TCRdb retains in-frame clones only, with some absent. The sample carries 150,000 to 200,000 clones, around 79% recorded once. The CDR3 totals 14 residues. V gave up 0 bases and J gave up 0 bases, with 6 bases separating them. The germline gives CDR1 SGHTS, CDR2 YDEGEE. Sequenced: PBMCs. The TCR originated in a woman in her twenties or thirties in good health and CMV-seropositive. This rearrangement joins TRBV5-8 to TRBJ1-1; D is unclear. CDR3 in DNA: TGTGCCAGCAGCTTGGACAGACTGAACACTGAAGCTTTCTTT. This encodes CASSLDRLNTEAFF.